This TCR beta chain was profiled in a study of blood T cell repertoires in COVID-19 (dated by TCRdb to about 2020). In the study overall: Collaborator samples came from the United States, Italy and Spain and covered acute and convalescent phases of COVID-19. The material from the prospective study consisted of cDNA or gDNA derived from T cells, B-cell-depleted T cells, or PBMCs. Deeply sampled blood TCRbeta repertoires from subjects exposed to, actively infected with, or recovered from COVID-19 were included in the dataset. The repertoires were released in a freely available public database intended as a resource for research on the immune response to SARS-CoV-2. Samples came from the ongoing ImmuneRACE study (first 160 participants) plus 1,254 subjects from 6 global collaborators. A de-identified subject ID, COVID-19 status, age in years and sex were almost always included in the sample metadata. Where available, HLA class I and class II types were taken from metadata supplied by the sample provider and were not determined by assay-based typing. General findings and caveats noted by the study authors: How much clinical and demographic metadata was included differed by source and by participant, and the metadata was provided uncurated.

Each collaborating institution followed its own protocols to collect whole blood in K2EDTA tubes. For TCRbeta analysis, collaborator samples were shipped as frozen whole blood, as isolated PBMCs, or as DNA extracted from either sample type. The CDR3, cysteine through phenylalanine, is 14 amino acids long. Only the CDR3 DNA is retained, 42 bases long and in frame from the first base. After removal of 4 bases from V and 4 bases from J, the junction retains 10 bases not matched to a gene. The germline V gene (reference sequence) gives CDR1 as GTSNPN and CDR2 as SVGIG. Of note for this clone: Its antigen has not been determined. There are no base qualities to consult, and no much larger clone falls within one base.

TCRbeta CDR3 regions were amplified from genomic DNA by means of the immunoSEQ Assay, a bias-controlled multiplex PCR. Per the authors' processing: The number of nucleated cells in each sample was estimated by amplification of reference gene primers within the assay. To quantify the absolute abundance of each unique TCRbeta CDR3 rearrangement, sequence reads were collapsed and filtered. For each sample, productive Simpson clonality was calculated by taking the square root of Simpson's diversity index across productive rearrangements. TCRdb re-hosts the immuneACCESS table, in-frame sequences only. Its copies lack some clones; in the studies checked, an unresolved V gene accounts for under half of them, and the cause for the rest is not known. The D gene and trimming were derived from the DNA, and the V and J assignments and clone size from that table. The sample table lists about 140,000 clones, 70% to 90% of them with a count of one. The ten largest clonotypes hold 7% to 10% of the sample.

The V gene is TRBV30 and the J gene is TRBJ2-7; 7 middle bases align to TRBD1. The TCR comes from a woman in her sixties with acute or convalescent COVID-19. Input material: peripheral blood. Here the CDR3 is given as CAWTNPRGWYEQYF. DNA sequence: TGTGCCTGGACCAACCCCAGGGGGTGGTACGAGCAGTACTTC.